A single sample is the source of the 22 T cell receptor beta chains below, sequenced in a study of breast tumors, draining lymph nodes, adjacent tissues. Breast cancer patients provided tissue from their axillary draining lymph nodes. One entry per CDR3 protein results from TCRdb running MiXCR on the multiplex PCR reads. The sample consists of 170,000 or so distinct CDR3 sequences, 30% to 35% of them appearing once. Specimen: axillary lymph node tissue. All receptors come from a female donor with breast cancer. Some clones in this sample may be carry-over from other donors' samples.

This clonotype came up many times. V gene TRBV2 combines with J gene TRBJ2-5; D is unresolved. Per germline, CDR1 SNHLY and CDR2 FYNNEI. Trimming removed 4 bases at V and 5 bases at J, with 14 bases between. The CDR3 has 14 amino acids. The DNA for the CDR3 is TGTGCCAGCAGTGTACAACTTCTATGGGAGACCCAGTACTTC. It specifies CASSVQLLWETQYF.

This clonotype was counted between two and nine times. This chain links TRBV6-6 with TRBJ2-7; 7 nucleotides match TRBD1. The junction had 7 bases not matched to a gene; V was cut back by 5 bases and J by 0 bases. There are 15 residues in the CDR3. Germline lookup yields CDR1 MNHNY and CDR2 SVGAGI (reference sequence). This CDR3 reads CASSPTGISSYEQYF. CDR3 bases: TGTGCCAGCAGTCCGACAGGGATCAGCTCCTACGAGCAGTACTTC.

To note about this clonotype: A clone one base away is much larger, so this may be a read error. This chain links TRBV9 with TRBJ2-7, with 8 bases matching TRBD2. The CDR3 loop spans 17 amino acids. Germline CDR1 reads SGDLS; CDR2 reads YYNGEE. CDR3 region: CASSSLAGGTGSYEQHF. CDR3 coding DNA: TGTGCCAGCAGCTCCCTAGCGGGCGGGACCGGATCCTACGAGCAGCACTTC.

This rearrangement joins TRBV20-1 to TRBJ2-5; D possibly matches TRBD1 or TRBD2 (7 bases each). The V and J ends lost 5 bases and 5 bases respectively, with 21 bases between them. The CDR3 runs 15 residues. Germline CDR1 is DFQATT and CDR2 is SNEGSKA (reference sequence). The CDR3 sequence is CSAAEGAGVAETQYF. The DNA for the CDR3 is TGCAGTGCTGCGGAGGGGGCGGGAGTAGCTGAGACCCAGTACTTC.

This clonotype occurred many times. V is TRBV11-3 and J is TRBJ2-3; 9 bases line up with TRBD1. V was pared by 8 bases and J by 7 bases, with 10 bases of the junction left unmatched. Germline loops: CDR1 SGHNT, CDR2 YENEEA. The CDR3 is 14 amino acids. CDR3 bases: TGTGCCAGCCGTCCCGGGACAGGGATGTATACGCAGTATTTT. Encoded protein: CASRPGTGMYTQYF.

This clonotype was seen many times. The chain couples TRBV4-2 to TRBJ2-2, with 8 positions matching TRBD2. With 4 bases clipped from V and 9 bases from J, the junction kept 13 bases outside the gene matches. CDR3 length: 16 residues. Germline CDR1 and CDR2: LGHNA and YNFKEQ. CDR3 loop: CASSRASRAGGWELFF. CDR3 bases: TGTGCCAGCAGCCGAGCGAGTCGGGCGGGAGGATGGGAGCTGTTTTTT.

In this sample, this clonotype turned up once. The rearrangement links TRBV7-2 to TRBJ2-5; 8 bases are shared with TRBD1. This CDR3 has 15 residues. Trimming removed 4 bases from V and 2 bases from J; junction bases left unmatched: 6. CDR1 SGHTA and CDR2 FQGNSA come from the germline V gene. The CDR3 loop reads CASSSQGDRQETQYF. CDR3 DNA sequence: TGTGCCAGCAGCTCACAGGGGGACCGGCAAGAGACCCAGTACTTC.

This clonotype showed up many times. The J gene is TRBJ2-3, the V gene TRBV11-1, with D possibly TRBD2 on 5 matching bases. Germline V gene data show CDR1 as SGHAT and CDR2 as FQDESV (reference sequence). V was trimmed by 5 bases and J by 3 bases, leaving 12 bases between them. This CDR3 is 14 amino acids long. The CDR3 reads CASSLDTGTDTQYF. The DNA of the CDR3 is TGTGCCAGCAGCCTTGACACGGGGACAGATACGCAGTATTTT.

This clonotype was picked up many times. V is TRBV2 and J is TRBJ1-5, with D possibly being TRBD1 (6 bases). The germline gives CDR1 SNHLY, CDR2 FYNNEI. The CDR3 spans 19 residues. The V gene lost 4 bases and the J gene lost 0 bases, with 22 bases spanning the gap. Here the CDR3 DNA reads TGTGCCAGCAGTGGGGGCTTATCGGGGGCCTCGGTTAGCAATCAGCCCCAGCATTTT. Protein: CASSGGLSGASVSNQPQHF.

Concerning this clonotype itself: An end of the junction does not agree with germline; a read error may underlie this. This chain links TRBV7-7 with TRBJ2-5; 10 bases fit TRBD1. Germline V gene lookup returns CDR1 SSHAT and CDR2 FNYEAQ (reference sequence). The CDR3 is 14 residues long. CDR3 protein: CASSSGQGSETQYF. In DNA, the CDR3 is TGTGCTAGCAGTTCGGGACAGGGGAGTGAGACCCAGTACTTC.

This clonotype was counted ten times or more. This rearrangement joins TRBV3-1 to TRBJ2-1; a possible D gene is TRBD1 (5 bases). Germline V lookup: CDR1 LGHDT, CDR2 YNNKEL (reference sequence). V lost 2 bases, J lost 10 bases, and 9 bases lay in between. The CDR3 loop spans 12 amino acids. The CDR3 bases are TGTGCCAGCAGCCAAACAACAGGAGAGCAGTTCTTC. This sequence encodes CASSQTTGEQFF.

Comment on this clonotype: A read error may be the cause here, since a much bigger clone is one base away. The V gene is TRBV10-3, the J gene TRBJ2-7; D not resolved. Germline loops: CDR1 ENHRY, CDR2 SYGVKD. There are 15 residues in the CDR3. CDR3 nucleotides: TGTGCCATCAGTGATTCGGCGGATCGGCCCTACAAGCAGTACTTC. It codes for CAISDSADRPYKQYF.

This clonotype was recorded many times. This chain uses TRBV24-1 with TRBJ1-2, with D possibly TRBD1 on 5 matching bases. CDR3 length: 14 amino acids. Germline loops: CDR1 KGHDR, CDR2 SFDVKD. V dropped 2 bases and J dropped 2 bases, with 8 bases sitting between them. The CDR3 nucleotides read TGTGCCACCAGTGATTCGTGGGGCAACTATGGCTACACCTTC. Translation gives CATSDSWGNYGYTF.

The sample holds many counts of this clonotype. The V and J genes are TRBV7-6 and TRBJ2-2, with unresolved D. V lost 2 bases to trimming and J lost 0 bases, with 13 bases between them. This CDR3 is 17 amino acids long. The germline V gene encodes CDR1 SGHVS and CDR2 FNYEAQ. The CDR3 DNA follows: TGTGCCAGCAGCTTAAGTCGGCAGACGACGAACACCGGGGAGCTGTTTTTT. This translates into CASSLSRQTTNTGELFF.

In this sample, this clonotype turned up many times. The chain is built from TRBV19 and TRBJ2-3; D is unresolved. Germline V gives CDR1 LNHDA, CDR2 SQIVND (reference sequence). This CDR3 contains 13 residues. V gave up 4 bases and J gave up 4 bases, with 9 bases separating them. For the CDR3, the DNA is TGTGCCAGTAGTACCAGATCTGCAGATACGCAGTATTTT. Translated: CASSTRSADTQYF.

This clonotype was seen ten or more times. The rearrangement joins TRBV7-2 to TRBJ2-2, with 8 bases fitting TRBD2. Trimming removed 5 bases from V and 10 bases from J; junction bases left unmatched: 12. This CDR3 is built from 15 residues. In germline, CDR1 is SGHTA, CDR2 FQGNSA. The CDR3 region is CASSMGPSGFKELFF. CDR3 nucleotides: TGTGCCAGCAGCATGGGCCCTAGCGGGTTTAAGGAGCTGTTTTTT. Together with reference TRBV7-2 and TRBJ2-2, the CDR3 gives the full variable domain: GAGVSQSPSNKVTEKGKDVELRCDPISGHTALYWYRQSLGQGLEFLIYFQGNSAPDKSGLPSDRFSAERTGGSVSTLTIQRTQQEDSAVYLCASSMGPSGFKELFFGEGSRLTVL.

CDR3 region: CATSGRVYEQYF. The CDR3 region has the DNA TGTGCCACCAGCGGGAGGGTGTACGAGCAGTACTTC. The chain has TRBV24-1 and TRBJ2-7, with 8 nucleotides matching TRBD2. There are 12 residues in the CDR3. The germline V gene encodes CDR1 KGHDR and CDR2 SFDVKD. V shed 7 bases and J 4 bases; nucleotides not matched to a gene: 2.

This clonotype was detected many times. The chain joins TRBV12-3 or TRBV12-4 to TRBJ1-3, with TRBD1 as a possible D gene (6 bases). This CDR3 contains 16 residues. Deletions cut 0 bases from V and 0 bases from J, with 9 bases between. CDR3 sequence (DNA): TGTGCCAGCAGTTTAGCGGGGGCCCTCTCTGGAAACACCATATATTTT. Amino acid sequence: CASSLAGALSGNTIYF.

This clonotype was observed many times. The V call is TRBV20-1, the J call TRBJ2-1; possibly TRBD2 for D (6 bases). This CDR3 spans 14 amino acids. Per the germline V gene, CDR1 is DFQATT and CDR2 is SNEGSKA (reference sequence). The germline V and J ends were trimmed by 7 bases and 0 bases, with 13 bases remaining between them. For the CDR3, the DNA is TGCAGTGGCAGCGGGTCCGTCTCCTACAATGAGCAGTTCTTC. This translates into CSGSGSVSYNEQFF.

V usage is TRBV7-9 and J usage is TRBJ1-4; TRBD1 aligns across 8 bases. This CDR3 is 16 amino acids long. The trim removed 4 bases at V and 8 bases at J, leaving 12 bases unmatched. Germline V gene data show CDR1 as SEHNR and CDR2 as FQNEAQ (reference sequence). Here the CDR3 DNA reads TGTGCCAGCAGCTCCCTGGACGGGACAGGACGCGAAAAACTGTTTTTT. Translation: CASSSLDGTGREKLFF.

The table lists this clonotype with many counts. The chain employs TRBV7-2 and TRBJ2-7; 13 nucleotides line up with TRBD2. Germline CDR1 is SGHTA and CDR2 is FQGNSA. This CDR3 has 14 amino acids. V lost 3 bases to trimming and J lost 7 bases; unmatched junction nucleotides: 3. CDR3 in amino acids: CASSFPTSGREQYF. In DNA form, the CDR3 reads TGTGCCAGCAGCTTCCCGACTAGCGGGAGGGAGCAGTACTTC.

A single count supports this clonotype. One end of the junction does not line up with germline, which may come from a read error. The V gene is TRBV4-3, the J gene TRBJ2-1; 14 bases line up with TRBD2. This CDR3 has 20 residues. Germline V CDR1 and CDR2: LGHNA, YSLEER. The CDR3 bases are TGCGCCGGCAGCCAAGATCGACTAGCGGGGGGGCCGGGCTCCTACAATGAGCAGTTCTTC. Protein product: CAGSQDRLAGGPGSYNEQFF.